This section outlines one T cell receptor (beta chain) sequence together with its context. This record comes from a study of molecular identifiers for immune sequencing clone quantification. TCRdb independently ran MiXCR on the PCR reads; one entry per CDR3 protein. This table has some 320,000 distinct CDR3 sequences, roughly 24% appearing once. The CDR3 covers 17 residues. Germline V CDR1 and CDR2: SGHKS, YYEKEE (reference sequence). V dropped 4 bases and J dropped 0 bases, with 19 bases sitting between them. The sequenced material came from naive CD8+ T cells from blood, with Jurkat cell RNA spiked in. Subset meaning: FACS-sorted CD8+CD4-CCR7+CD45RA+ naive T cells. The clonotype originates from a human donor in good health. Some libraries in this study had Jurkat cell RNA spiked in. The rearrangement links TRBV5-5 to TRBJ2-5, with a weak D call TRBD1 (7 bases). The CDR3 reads CASSMWARDSYQETQYF. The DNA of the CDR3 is TGTGCCAGCAGCATGTGGGCGCGGGACAGCTACCAAGAGACCCAGTACTTC. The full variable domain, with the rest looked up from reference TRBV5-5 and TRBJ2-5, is DAGVTQSPTHLIKTRGQQVTLRCSPISGHKSVSWYQQVLGQGPQFIFQYYEKEERGRGNFPDRFSARQFPNYSSELNVNALLLGDSALYLCASSMWARDSYQETQYFGPGTRLLVL.